A selection of T cell receptor beta chains follows, all from one sample in a study of vaccination and CD4 T cells after COVID-19. TCRdb fed the PCR reads into MiXCR, producing one record per CDR3 protein. There are 10,000 to 13,000 distinct CDR3 sequences in the sample; roughly 55% occur only once, and roughly 9.6% lies in the top ten. The antigens of these receptors remain unknown. Sequencing was done on a sample of CD4+ T cells from blood, cultured in vitro. The origin of the receptors is a human donor who had recovered from COVID-19. The conserved cysteine and the conserved F or W are not part of the CDR3 here. The listing skips clone size in some rows; elsewhere it reads once, few, many or a size class.

clone size: -
J gene: TRBJ2-5
V gene: TRBV2
CDR3 protein: ASSPDRLAPETQY

clone size: -
J gene: TRBJ2-1
V gene: TRBV18
CDR3 protein: ASTFGQGGYNEQF

clone size: -
J gene: TRBJ2-1
V gene: TRBV5-1
CDR3 protein: ASSWTSGSIDEQF

clone size: -
J gene: TRBJ2-1
V gene: TRBV20-1
CDR3 protein: SARKDRGNEQF

clone size: -
J gene: TRBJ2-5
V gene: TRBV20-1
CDR3 protein: SARDRAGVETQY

clone size: -
J gene: TRBJ2-5
V gene: TRBV7-9
CDR3 protein: AGSLGFQETQY

clone size: few
J gene: TRBJ1-5
V gene: TRBV15
CDR3 protein: ATSRAEVGSGNQPQH

clone size: -
J gene: TRBJ2-2
V gene: TRBV20-1
CDR3 protein: SAVDRQNTGELF

clone size: few
J gene: TRBJ2-2
V gene: TRBV19
CDR3 protein: ASSAGTGFGGELF

clone size: -
J gene: TRBJ1-5
V gene: TRBV20-1
CDR3 protein: SASRVANNQPQH

clone size: -
J gene: TRBJ2-7
V gene: TRBV27
CDR3 protein: ASSRNPREGEQY

clone size: once
J gene: TRBJ1-1
V gene: TRBV20-1
CDR3 protein: SAFGGRGVSTEAF

clone size: -
J gene: TRBJ1-5
V gene: TRBV6-1
CDR3 protein: ASSEAIGQGGQPQH

clone size: -
J gene: TRBJ1-6
V gene: TRBV20-1
CDR3 protein: SANHRDSWNSPLH

clone size: -
J gene: TRBJ2-5
V gene: TRBV7-2
CDR3 protein: ASTLGETQY

clone size: -
J gene: TRBJ1-5
V gene: TRBV6-2/TRBV6-3
CDR3 protein: ASSYSSLNQPQH

clone size: -
J gene: TRBJ2-1
V gene: TRBV7-2
CDR3 protein: ASSLALKLIGNEQF